One and the same sample provided the 5 T cell receptor beta chains below, sequenced in a study of T cell changes during pregnancy in multiple sclerosis. Libraries were prepared by immunoSEQ multiplex PCR; TCRdb keeps only in-frame clonotypes and omits some of them. The sample shows around 60,000 clones, just over 90% of them seen only once. Specimen: peripheral blood, collected after pregnancy. Receptors were obtained from a female donor with multiple sclerosis, enrolled in a pregnancy study.

The rearrangement uses TRBV7-9 and TRBJ2-1, with 9 nucleotides matching TRBD2. The V segment lost 3 bases and the J segment 9 bases; nucleotides outside the gene matches: 9. Germline CDR1 is SEHNR and CDR2 is FQNEAQ (reference sequence). The CDR3 has 15 amino acids. CDR3 region: CASSFSGTSLSEQFF. The CDR3 DNA is TGTGCCAGCAGCTTTTCGGGGACTAGCTTGAGTGAGCAGTTCTTC.

The gene calls are TRBV29-1 and TRBJ1-1; tentatively, D is TRBD1 (6 bases). CDR3 length: 16 residues. Between the trimmed V and J ends, which lost 6 bases and 1 base, there was a span of 21 bases. CDR1 is SQVTM and CDR2 is ANQGSEA in the germline V gene. CDR3 sequence: CSVASVKYRANTEAFF. The DNA of the CDR3 is TGCAGCGTCGCCTCCGTCAAGTACAGGGCGAACACTGAAGCTTTCTTT.

This sequence joins TRBV7-2 and TRBJ2-1; the match to TRBD2 covers 8 bases. This CDR3 comprises 15 residues. With 6 bases clipped from V and 8 bases from J, the junction kept 12 bases outside the gene matches. The germline CDR1 and CDR2 sequences are SGHTA and FQGNSA. As DNA, the CDR3 is TGTGCCAGCAGGCCGGGACTAGTATCATCCGATGAGCAGTTCTTC. This codes for CASRPGLVSSDEQFF.

The V call is TRBV6-1, the J call TRBJ1-4; 7 bases align to TRBD1. With V trimmed by 7 bases and J by 11 bases, 13 bases remained unmatched. The CDR3 sequence is 14 residues long. Germline CDR1 and CDR2: MNHNS and SASEGT. For the CDR3, the DNA is TGTGCCAGCATTTCCCGGGACAGTAGAGGTAAACTGTTTTTT. Amino acids: CASISRDSRGKLFF.

The gene calls are TRBV4-1 and TRBJ1-4; a possible D gene is TRBD1 (5 bases). The CDR3 has 14 residues. CDR1 is MGHRA and CDR2 is YSYEKL in the germline V gene. The ends were cut back, 0 bases at V and 8 bases at J, with 10 bases in the middle. This CDR3 reads CASSQDQGWEKLFF. As DNA, the CDR3 is TGCGCCAGCAGCCAAGATCAGGGTTGGGAAAAACTGTTTTTT.